Presented here are 10 T cell receptor beta chains from one specimen sequenced in a study of T cell responses to AZD1222 COVID-19 vaccine. TCRdb's copy holds only in-frame clones and misses some; the assay was immunoSEQ multiplex PCR. The sample holds 100,000 to 150,000 clones, 92% seen once. Source: peripheral blood, taken on day 0 of AZD1222 vaccination. The receptors originated from an adult in good health.

A word on this clone: The germline gene is not matched at one end of the junction; a read error may be the cause. The chain has TRBV5-1 and TRBJ1-1; the D gene is possibly TRBD1 (6 bases). CDR1 SGHRS and CDR2 YFSETQ come from the germline V gene. The CDR3 is made up of 15 amino acids. The chain's CDR3 is CANSPRQATNTEAFF. CDR3 nucleotide sequence: TGCGCCAACAGCCCGAGACAGGCTACGAACACTGAAGCTTTCTTT. Full variable domain (rest looked up from reference TRBV5-1 and TRBJ1-1): KAGVTQTPRYLIKTRGQQVTLSCSPISGHRSVSWYQQTPGQGLQFLFEYFSETQRNKGNFPGRFSGRQFSNSRSEMNVSTLELGDSALYLCANSPRQATNTEAFFGQGTRLTVV.

CDR3 DNA sequence: TGTGCCAGCAGCTTAGAAGGGTCGACAGGGCACGGCTACACCTTC. Its protein product is CASSLEGSTGHGYTF. V gene TRBV11-2 combines with J gene TRBJ1-2; 7 bases are shared with TRBD1. V trimming: 0 bases; J trimming: 8 bases; junction bases outside the gene matches: 9. The V gene's germline CDR1 is SGHAT and CDR2 FQNNGV. The CDR3 is 15 residues long.

In its sample, this clone was seen once. The chain uses TRBV28 and TRBJ1-6; TRBD1 might be the D (6 bases). V was cut by 5 bases and J by 8 bases, with 13 bases left in between. There are 14 residues in the CDR3. Germline V lookup: CDR1 MDHEN, CDR2 SYDVKM. Here the CDR3 reads CASSIRDTHSPLHF. The CDR3 nucleotides are TGTGCCAGCAGTATCCGGGACACCCATTCACCCCTCCACTTT.

The chain couples TRBV7-3 to TRBJ2-1, with 10 bases aligning to TRBD2. The CDR3 is 18 amino acids. Germline V CDR1 and CDR2: SGHTA, FQGTGA. Trimming took 7 bases from V and 0 from J; bases not matched to a gene: 12. CDR3 loop: CASTLTLTSGNSYNEQFF. The DNA for the CDR3 is TGTGCCAGCACCCTTACCCTTACTAGCGGGAACTCCTACAATGAGCAGTTCTTC.

About this clone itself: Sequence at one end of the junction differs from germline and may be a read error. The rearrangement uses TRBV7-7 and TRBJ2-3, with D perhaps matching TRBD2 (6 bases). CDR1 is SSHAT and CDR2 is FNYEAQ in the germline V gene (reference sequence). This CDR3 is 15 amino acids long. The CDR3 DNA reads TGTGCTAGCAGCTCGCACGGGACTAGCACAGATACGCAGTATTTT. It yields the protein CASSSHGTSTDTQYF.

The V gene is TRBV30, the J gene TRBJ1-2; TRBD1 might be the D (5 bases). Germline CDR1 reads GTSNPN; CDR2 reads SVGIG (reference sequence). The CDR3 loop spans 15 amino acids. V was cut by 0 bases and J by 4 bases, with 15 bases left in between. The CDR3 reads CAWSVLGRAAYGYTF. In nucleotides, the CDR3 is TGTGCCTGGAGTGTACTGGGCAGGGCGGCCTATGGCTACACCTTC. Drawing the rest from reference TRBV30 and TRBJ1-2, the complete variable domain is SQTIHQWPATLVQPVGSPLSLECTVEGTSNPNLYWYRQAAGRGLQLLFYSVGIGQISSEVPQNLSASRPQDRQFILSSKKLLLSDSGFYLCAWSVLGRAAYGYTFGSGTRLTVV.

This chain connects TRBV21-1 to TRBJ1-2. TRBV21-1 is a recognized pseudogene. The CDR3 is 19 amino acids. CDR3 sequence (DNA): TGTGCCAGCAACGAAAAAGCTCCCACATGCACATGGGTTTTTCATGGCTACACCTTC. Encoded protein: CASNEKAPTCTWVFHGYTF.

This clone was picked up one time. The chain carries TRBV19 and TRBJ1-3; no reliable D call. CDR1 is LNHDA, CDR2 SQIVND, per germline (reference sequence). V gave up 9 bases and J gave up 4 bases, with 16 bases separating them. This CDR3 is 14 amino acids long. The CDR3 is CASIRSLGGNTIYF. Here the CDR3 DNA reads TGTGCCAGCATCCGGTCCCTGGGAGGAAACACCATATATTTT.

Only one count was recorded for this clone. The genes are TRBV5-1 and TRBJ1-4; 7 bases match TRBD1. The CDR3 extends over 14 amino acids. Losses at the gene ends were 1 base for V and 5 bases for J; bases not matched to a gene: 2. The germline gives CDR1 SGHRS, CDR2 YFSETQ. The CDR3 DNA reads TGCGCCAGCAGCTTGATACAGGGGAATGAAAAACTGTTTTTT. Protein: CASSLIQGNEKLFF.

The chain employs TRBV7-3 and TRBJ2-2; D call uncertain. V was pared by 1 base and J by 4 bases, with 10 bases between. The germline V gene has CDR1 SGHTA and CDR2 FQGTGA. There are 15 residues in the CDR3. CDR3 sequence (DNA): TGTGCCAGCAGCTTAAGAGTAGCTGGCACCGGGGAGCTGTTTTTT. This gives the protein CASSLRVAGTGELFF.